Sequencing of this T cell receptor beta chain was carried out in a study of blood T cells in healthy people across ages. Through a sample-barcoded 5' primer and a J-beta primer mix, a second PCR was run for roughly 7 to 11 cycles. MiXCR, run by TCRdb on the 5' RACE reads, gives a single entry per CDR3 protein. The profile shows 1.5 million to 1.8 million distinct CDR3 sequences, approximately 42% of them singletons. Regarding this clonotype: A read error is possible here, since a much larger clone lies one base away.

The specimen sequenced was blood. The receptor's source is a woman between 18 and 29 years old in good health.

CDR3 nucleotides: TGTGCCAGCAGTTCAAGTTCAGGGGGCGGCTACACCTTC. Its protein product is CASSSSSGGGYTF. The chain is built from TRBV12-3 or TRBV12-4 and TRBJ1-2, with TRBD1 identical over 8 bases. The V gene end was trimmed by 4 bases and the J gene end by 8 bases; junction bases not matched to a gene: 6. This CDR3 spans 13 amino acids.